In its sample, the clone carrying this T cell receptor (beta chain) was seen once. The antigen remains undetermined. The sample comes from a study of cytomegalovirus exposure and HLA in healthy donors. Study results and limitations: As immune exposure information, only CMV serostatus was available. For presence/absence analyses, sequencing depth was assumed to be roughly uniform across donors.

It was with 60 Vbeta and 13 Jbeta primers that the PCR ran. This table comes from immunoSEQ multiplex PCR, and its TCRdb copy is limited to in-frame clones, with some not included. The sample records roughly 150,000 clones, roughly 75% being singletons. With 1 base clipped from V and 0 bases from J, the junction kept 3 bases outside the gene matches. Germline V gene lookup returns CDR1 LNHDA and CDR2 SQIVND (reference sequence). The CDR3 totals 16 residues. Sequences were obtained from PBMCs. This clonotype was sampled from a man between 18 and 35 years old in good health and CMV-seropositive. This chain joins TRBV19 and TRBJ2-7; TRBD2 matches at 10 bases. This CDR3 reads CASSIGTSGTSYEQYF. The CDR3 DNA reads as TGTGCCAGTAGTATAGGAACTAGCGGGACCTCCTACGAGCAGTACTTC.